These 2 T cell receptor beta chains came from one sample sequenced in a study of cytomegalovirus exposure and HLA in healthy donors. Primers included in the PCR were 60 Vbeta and 13 Jbeta primers. Sequencing used immunoSEQ multiplex PCR; TCRdb keeps in-frame clones, though not all of them. This sample has a few hundred thousand clones, with over 70% found just once. Material for sequencing was PBMCs. The receptors were sampled from a woman between 55 and 75 years old in good health and CMV-seropositive.

V is TRBV19 and J is TRBJ1-5, with no clear D. Germline CDR1 reads LNHDA; CDR2 reads SQIVND (reference sequence). The germline V and J ends were trimmed by 5 bases and 0 bases, with 20 bases remaining between them. The CDR3 runs to 18 residues. The CDR3 is CASSRPLSAENSNQPQHF. The CDR3 nucleotides are TGTGCCAGTAGTCGCCCCCTCTCAGCGGAAAATAGCAATCAGCCCCAGCATTTT.

V usage is TRBV29-1 and J usage is TRBJ1-1; the D is unclear. V was pared by 7 bases and J by 1 base, with 7 bases between. In germline, CDR1 is SQVTM, CDR2 ANQGSEA. The CDR3 has 11 residues. The CDR3, as DNA: TGCAGCGCCTCCCGGAACACTGAAGCTTTCTTT. Protein: CSASRNTEAFF.